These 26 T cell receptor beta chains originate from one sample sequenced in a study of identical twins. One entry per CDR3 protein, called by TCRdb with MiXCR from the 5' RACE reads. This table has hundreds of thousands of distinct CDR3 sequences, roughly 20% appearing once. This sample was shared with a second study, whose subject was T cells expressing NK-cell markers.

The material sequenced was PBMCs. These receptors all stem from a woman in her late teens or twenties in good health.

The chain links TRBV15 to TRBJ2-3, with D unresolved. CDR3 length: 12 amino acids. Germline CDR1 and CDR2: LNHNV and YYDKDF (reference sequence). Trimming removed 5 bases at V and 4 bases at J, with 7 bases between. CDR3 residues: CATSQHSDTQYF. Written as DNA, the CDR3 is TGTGCCACCAGCCAACACTCAGATACGCAGTATTTT.

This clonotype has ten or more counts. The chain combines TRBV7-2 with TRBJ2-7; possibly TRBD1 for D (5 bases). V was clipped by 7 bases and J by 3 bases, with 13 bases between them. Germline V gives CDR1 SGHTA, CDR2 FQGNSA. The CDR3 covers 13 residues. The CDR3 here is CASNQDSYYEQYF. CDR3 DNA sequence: TGTGCCAGCAACCAAGACAGCTACTACGAGCAGTACTTC. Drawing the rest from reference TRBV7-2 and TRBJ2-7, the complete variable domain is GAGVSQSPSNKVTEKGKDVELRCDPISGHTALYWYRQSLGQGLEFLIYFQGNSAPDKSGLPSDRFSAERTGGSVSTLTIQRTQQEDSAVYLCASNQDSYYEQYFGPGTRLTVT.

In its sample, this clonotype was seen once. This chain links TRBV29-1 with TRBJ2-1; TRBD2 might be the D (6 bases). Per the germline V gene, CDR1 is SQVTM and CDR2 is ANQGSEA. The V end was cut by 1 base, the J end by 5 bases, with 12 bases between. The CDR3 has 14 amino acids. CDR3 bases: TGCAGCGTTGAAGGGGGGGAGATTAACAATGAGCAGTTCTTC. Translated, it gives CSVEGGEINNEQFF.

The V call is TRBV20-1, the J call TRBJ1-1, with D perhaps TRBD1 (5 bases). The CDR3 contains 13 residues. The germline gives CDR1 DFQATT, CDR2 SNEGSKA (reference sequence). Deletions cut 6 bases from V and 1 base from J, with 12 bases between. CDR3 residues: CSAPRGRNTEAFF. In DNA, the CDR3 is TGCAGTGCCCCGCGGGGGAGGAACACTGAAGCTTTCTTT.

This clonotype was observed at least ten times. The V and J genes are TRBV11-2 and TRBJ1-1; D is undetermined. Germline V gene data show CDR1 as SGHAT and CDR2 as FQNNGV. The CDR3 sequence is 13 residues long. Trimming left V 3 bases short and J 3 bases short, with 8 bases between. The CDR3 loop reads CASSFRDYTEAFF. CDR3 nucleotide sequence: TGTGCCAGCAGCTTCCGAGATTACACTGAAGCTTTCTTT.

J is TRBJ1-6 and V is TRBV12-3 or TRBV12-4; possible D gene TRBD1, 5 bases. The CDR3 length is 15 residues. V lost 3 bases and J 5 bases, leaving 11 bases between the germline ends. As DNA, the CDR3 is TGTGCCAGCAGTTTGGAAGGAGGGGATAATTCACCCCTCCACTTT. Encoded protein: CASSLEGGDNSPLHF.

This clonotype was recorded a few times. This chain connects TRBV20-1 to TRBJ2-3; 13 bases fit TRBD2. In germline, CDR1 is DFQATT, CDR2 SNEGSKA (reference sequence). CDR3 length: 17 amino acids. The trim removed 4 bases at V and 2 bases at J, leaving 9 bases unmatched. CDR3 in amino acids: CSATRTSGGLFTDTQYF. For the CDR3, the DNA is TGCAGTGCTACCCGGACTAGCGGGGGATTATTCACAGATACGCAGTATTTT.

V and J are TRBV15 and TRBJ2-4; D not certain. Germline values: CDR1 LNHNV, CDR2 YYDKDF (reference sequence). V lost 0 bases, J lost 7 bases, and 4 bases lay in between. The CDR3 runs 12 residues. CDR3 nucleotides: TGTGCCACCAGCAGAGAGAAGAACATTCAGTACTTC. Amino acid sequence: CATSREKNIQYF. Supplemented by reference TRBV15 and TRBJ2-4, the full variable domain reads DAMVIQNPRYQVTQFGKPVTLSCSQTLNHNVMYWYQQKSSQAPKLLFHYYDKDFNNEADTPDNFQSRRPNTSFCFLDIRSPGLGDTAMYLCATSREKNIQYFGAGTRLSVL.

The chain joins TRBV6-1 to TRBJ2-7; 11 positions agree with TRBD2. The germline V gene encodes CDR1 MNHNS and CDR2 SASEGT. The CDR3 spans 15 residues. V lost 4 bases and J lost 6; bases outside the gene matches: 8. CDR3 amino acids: CASSARGSGGGEQYF. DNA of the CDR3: TGTGCCAGCAGTGCAAGAGGTAGCGGGGGGGGCGAGCAGTACTTC.

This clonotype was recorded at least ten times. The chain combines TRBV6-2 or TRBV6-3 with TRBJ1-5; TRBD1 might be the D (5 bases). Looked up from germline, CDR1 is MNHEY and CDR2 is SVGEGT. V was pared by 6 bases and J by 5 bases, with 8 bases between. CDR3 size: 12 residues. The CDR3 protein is CASRPRDQPQHF. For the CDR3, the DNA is TGTGCCAGCAGACCCAGGGATCAGCCCCAGCATTTT.

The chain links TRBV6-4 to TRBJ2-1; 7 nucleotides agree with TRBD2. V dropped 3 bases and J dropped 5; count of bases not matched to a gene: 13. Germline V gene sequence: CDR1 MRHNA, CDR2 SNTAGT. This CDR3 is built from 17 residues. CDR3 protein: CASSEPFEGGPDNEQFF. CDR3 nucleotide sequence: TGTGCCAGCAGTGAACCATTTGAGGGAGGGCCGGACAATGAGCAGTTCTTC.

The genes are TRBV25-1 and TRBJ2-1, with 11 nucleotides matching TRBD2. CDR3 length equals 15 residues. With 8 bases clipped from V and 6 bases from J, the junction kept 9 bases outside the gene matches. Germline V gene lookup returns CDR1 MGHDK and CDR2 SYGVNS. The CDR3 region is CASLGSGRARNEQFF. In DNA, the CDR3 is TGTGCCAGCCTAGGTAGCGGGAGGGCTCGCAATGAGCAGTTCTTC.

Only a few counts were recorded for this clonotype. For the CDR3, the DNA is TGTGCCAGCAGCTTCAGTCCCGTGGGCTACGAGCAGTACTTC. Translated, it gives CASSFSPVGYEQYF. The chain joins TRBV5-8 to TRBJ2-7; D ambiguous. Trimming removed 2 bases from V and 3 bases from J, with 12 bases in between. CDR3 length: 14 amino acids. CDR1 is SGHTS, CDR2 YDEGEE, per germline.

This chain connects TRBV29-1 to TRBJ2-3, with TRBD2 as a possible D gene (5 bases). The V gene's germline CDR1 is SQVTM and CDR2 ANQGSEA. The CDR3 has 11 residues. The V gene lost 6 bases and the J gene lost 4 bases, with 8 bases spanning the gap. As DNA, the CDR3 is TGCAGCGTCACGAGGGCAGATACGCAGTATTTT. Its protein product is CSVTRADTQYF.

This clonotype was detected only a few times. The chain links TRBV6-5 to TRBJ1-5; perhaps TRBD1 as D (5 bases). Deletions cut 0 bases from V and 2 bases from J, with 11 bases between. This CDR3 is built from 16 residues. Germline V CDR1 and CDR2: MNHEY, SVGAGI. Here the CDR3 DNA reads TGTGCCAGCAGTTACTCGGGCAGGGCAGGCAATCAGCCCCAGCATTTT. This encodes CASSYSGRAGNQPQHF.

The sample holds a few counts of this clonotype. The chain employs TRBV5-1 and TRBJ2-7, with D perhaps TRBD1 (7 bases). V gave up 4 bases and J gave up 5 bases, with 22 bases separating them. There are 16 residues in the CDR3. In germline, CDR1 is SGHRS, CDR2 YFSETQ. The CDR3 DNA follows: TGCGCCAGCAGCCCCTTCTTAATTGGAGGGGGCCACGAGCAGTACTTC. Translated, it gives CASSPFLIGGGHEQYF.

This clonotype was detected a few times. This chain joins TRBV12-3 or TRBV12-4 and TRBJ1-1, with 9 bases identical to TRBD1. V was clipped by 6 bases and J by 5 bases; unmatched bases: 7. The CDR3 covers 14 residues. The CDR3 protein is CASRRQQGATEAFF. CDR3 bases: TGTGCCAGCAGGCGACAACAGGGGGCGACTGAAGCTTTCTTT.

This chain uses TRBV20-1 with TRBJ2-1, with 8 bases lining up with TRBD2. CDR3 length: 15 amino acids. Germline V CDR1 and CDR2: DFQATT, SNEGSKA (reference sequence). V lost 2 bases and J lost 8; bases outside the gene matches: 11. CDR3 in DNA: TGCAGTGCTAGATATCCGGGGGGGCCCTGGGATGAGCAGTTCTTC. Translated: CSARYPGGPWDEQFF.

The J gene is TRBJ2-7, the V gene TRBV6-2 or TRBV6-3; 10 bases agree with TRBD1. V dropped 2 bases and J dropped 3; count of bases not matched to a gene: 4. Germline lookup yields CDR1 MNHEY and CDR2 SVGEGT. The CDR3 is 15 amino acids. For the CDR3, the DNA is TGTGCCAGCAGTTACGGTGGGACAGGGGACTACGAGCAGTACTTC. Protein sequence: CASSYGGTGDYEQYF.

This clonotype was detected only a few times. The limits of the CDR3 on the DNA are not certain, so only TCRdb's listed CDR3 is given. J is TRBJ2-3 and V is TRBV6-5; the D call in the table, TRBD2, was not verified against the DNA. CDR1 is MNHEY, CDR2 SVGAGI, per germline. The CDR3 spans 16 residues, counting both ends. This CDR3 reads CASSSSRGGLTDTQYF.

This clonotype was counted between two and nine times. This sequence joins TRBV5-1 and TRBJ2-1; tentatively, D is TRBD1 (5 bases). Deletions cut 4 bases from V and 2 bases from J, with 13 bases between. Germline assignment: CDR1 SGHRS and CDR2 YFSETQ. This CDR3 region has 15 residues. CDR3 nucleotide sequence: TGCGCCAGCAGCGTTGACAGTAATCCCTACAATGAGCAGTTCTTC. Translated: CASSVDSNPYNEQFF.

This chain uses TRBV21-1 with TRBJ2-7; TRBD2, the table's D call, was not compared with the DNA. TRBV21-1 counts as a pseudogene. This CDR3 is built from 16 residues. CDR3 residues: CASSPERGSYSYEQYF. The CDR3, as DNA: TGTGCCAGCAGCCCCGAGCGGGGGTCTTACTCCTACGAGCAGTACTTC.

The CDR3 bases are TGTGCCAGCTGGGAGGCCTCTGGGGCCAACGTCCTGACTTTC. Translation: CASWEASGANVLTF. The V gene is TRBV6-1, the J gene TRBJ2-6; TRBD2 might be the D (6 bases). The germline CDR1 and CDR2 sequences are MNHNS and SASEGT. The CDR3 runs 14 residues. Trimming left V 8 bases short and J 0 bases short, with 8 bases between.

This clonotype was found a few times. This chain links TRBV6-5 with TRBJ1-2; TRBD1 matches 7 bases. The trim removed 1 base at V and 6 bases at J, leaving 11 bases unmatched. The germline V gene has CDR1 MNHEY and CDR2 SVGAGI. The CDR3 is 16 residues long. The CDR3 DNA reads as TGTGCCAGCAGTTACTTCAACAGGGGTTTGAGGGATGGCTACACCTTC. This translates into CASSYFNRGLRDGYTF.

CDR3 sequence reads: CSVLRLNTEAFF. In DNA, the CDR3 is TGCAGCGTTCTCCGACTGAACACTGAAGCTTTCTTT. The J gene is TRBJ1-1, the V gene TRBV29-1, with D uncertain. The germline V and J ends were trimmed by 5 bases and 0 bases, with 7 bases remaining between them. The CDR3 has 12 residues. In germline, CDR1 is SQVTM, CDR2 ANQGSEA. The full variable domain, with the rest looked up from reference TRBV29-1 and TRBJ1-1, is SAVISQKPSRDICQRGTSLTIQCQVDSQVTMMFWYRQQPGQSLTLIATANQGSEATYESGFVIDKFPISRPNLTFSTLTVSNMSPEDSSIYLCSVLRLNTEAFFGQGTRLTVV.

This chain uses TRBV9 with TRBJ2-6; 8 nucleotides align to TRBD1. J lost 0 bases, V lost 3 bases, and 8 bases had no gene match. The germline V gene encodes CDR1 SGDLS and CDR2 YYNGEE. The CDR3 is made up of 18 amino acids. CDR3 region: CASSGGTGARSGANVLTF. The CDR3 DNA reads TGTGCCAGCAGCGGAGGGACAGGCGCCCGCTCTGGGGCCAACGTCCTGACTTTC.